The 25 T cell receptor beta chains presented below share a single source sample, sequenced in a study of control samples from healthy donors and cancer patients. Clones were sequenced by immunoSEQ multiplex PCR, and TCRdb holds only the in-frame ones, with some missing. The sample carries 150,000 or so clones, roughly 94% recorded once. The sample consisted of PBMCs. The receptors shown here come from a man aged 55 to 70 with colorectal cancer.

This chain links TRBV28 with TRBJ2-3; TRBD2 is a possible D gene (6 bases). The length of the CDR3 is 19 residues. Germline loops: CDR1 MDHEN, CDR2 SYDVKM. Deletions cut 4 bases from V and 3 bases from J, with 26 bases between. The CDR3 sequence: CASSSSIRGVLATTDTQYF. The CDR3 DNA reads as TGTGCCAGCAGTTCCTCTATCCGCGGGGTCCTGGCGACGACAGATACGCAGTATTTT.

The chain couples TRBV3-1 (or the pseudogene TRBV3-2) to TRBJ2-3; 11 bases align to TRBD2. Germline values: CDR1 LGHDT, CDR2 YNNKEL (reference sequence). J lost 4 bases, V lost 6 bases, and 6 bases had no gene match. The CDR3 spans 15 residues. DNA of the CDR3: TGTGCCAGCAGTCTTAGCGGGGGGGCCTCAGATACGCAGTATTTT. This sequence encodes CASSLSGGASDTQYF.

This clone was found once. This chain uses TRBV21-1 with TRBJ1-2; the D segment call TRBD1 is taken from the table without a DNA check. TRBV21-1 is a pseudogene locus. This CDR3 contains 16 residues. Here the CDR3 DNA reads TGTGCCAGCAGCAATGAGACAGGGGGACCTAACTATGGCTACACCTTC. Translation: CASSNETGGPNYGYTF.

The chain combines TRBV5-1 with TRBJ1-2; 9 nucleotides match TRBD1. The CDR3 has 13 amino acids. Trimming cost V 4 bases and J 5 bases; bases outside gene matches: 3. Per germline, CDR1 SGHRS and CDR2 YFSETQ. CDR3 sequence reads: CASSMTGGYGYTF. CDR3 nucleotide sequence: TGCGCCAGCAGCATGACAGGGGGGTATGGCTACACCTTC.

V gene TRBV18 combines with J gene TRBJ2-1, with TRBD2 matching over 8 bases. This CDR3 region has 15 residues. J lost 1 base, V lost 3 bases, and 2 bases had no gene match. The V gene's germline CDR1 is KGHSH and CDR2 LQKENI. As DNA, the CDR3 is TGTGCCAGCTCACCCCGGGGGGGGTCCTACAATGAGCAGTTCTTC. Its protein is CASSPRGGSYNEQFF.

The chain carries TRBV11-2 and TRBJ2-1, with D perhaps matching TRBD1 or TRBD2 (6 bases each). Trimming pared 0 bases from V and 2 bases from J, leaving 14 bases between. The CDR3 is 17 amino acids. From germline, CDR1 is SGHAT and CDR2 FQNNGV. The CDR3: CASSLDHPGATYNEQFF. CDR3 DNA sequence: TGTGCCAGCAGCTTAGATCATCCGGGGGCTACCTACAATGAGCAGTTCTTC.

In the case of this clone: One junction end does not reproduce the germline sequence, and a read error may be involved. This chain uses TRBV3-1 (or the pseudogene TRBV3-2) with TRBJ2-2, with a tentative D call TRBD2 (6 bases). Germline lookup yields CDR1 LGHDT and CDR2 YNNKEL (reference sequence). The CDR3 contains 16 residues. The CDR3 DNA is TGTGCCAGCAGACAAGCTGGGACTCAGAACACCGGGGAGCTGTTTTTT. It yields the protein CASRQAGTQNTGELFF.

V is TRBV28 and J is TRBJ2-7; 8 bases line up with TRBD1. Trimming took 7 bases from V and 3 from J; bases not matched to a gene: 8. Germline V gives CDR1 MDHEN, CDR2 SYDVKM. CDR3 size: 14 residues. CDR3 residues: CASTGPGGIYEQYF. DNA for the CDR3: TGTGCCAGCACCGGGCCAGGGGGCATCTACGAGCAGTACTTC.

This rearrangement joins TRBV19 to TRBJ2-2, with 13 bases lining up with TRBD2. The CDR3 runs 18 residues. Per germline, CDR1 LNHDA and CDR2 SQIVND (reference sequence). Losses at the gene ends were 5 bases for V and 0 bases for J; bases not matched to a gene: 6. CDR3 sequence reads: CASSDLGLAGSNTGELFF. CDR3 DNA sequence: TGTGCCAGTAGTGATTTGGGACTAGCGGGGTCGAACACCGGGGAGCTGTTTTTT.

J is TRBJ1-5 and V is TRBV2; a possible D gene is TRBD1 (5 bases). V was pared by 3 bases and J by 3 bases, with 12 bases between. The CDR3 is 15 residues long. The germline V gene has CDR1 SNHLY and CDR2 FYNNEI. The CDR3 nucleotides read TGTGCCAGCAGTGAGCAGGGTCCTAACAATCAGCCCCAGCATTTT. Its protein is CASSEQGPNNQPQHF.

This clone was seen a single time. The chain carries TRBV19 and TRBJ2-2; no clear D. The CDR3 runs 13 residues. CDR1 and CDR2 (germline): LNHDA, SQIVND (reference sequence). The V and J ends lost 5 bases and 6 bases respectively, with 10 bases between them. The CDR3 spells CASSPVLSGELFF. The CDR3 DNA sequence: TGTGCCAGTAGTCCCGTCTTATCCGGGGAGCTGTTTTTT.

The chain joins TRBV5-1 to TRBJ1-5, with 10 positions matching TRBD1. The germline gives CDR1 SGHRS, CDR2 YFSETQ. The CDR3 is 15 amino acids. J lost 7 bases, V lost 3 bases, and 7 bases had no gene match. CDR3 sequence reads: CASSSRDRGRQPQHF. In nucleotides, the CDR3 is TGCGCCAGCAGCTCCCGGGACAGGGGCAGGCAGCCCCAGCATTTT.

This chain connects TRBV11-2 to TRBJ2-5; TRBD2 is a possible D gene (5 bases). This CDR3 region has 13 residues. Germline CDR1 SGHAT, CDR2 FQNNGV. Trimming removed 4 bases from V and 12 bases from J, with 18 bases in between. For the CDR3, the DNA is TGTGCCAGCAGCTCTTCCGGACTTGAGGCTAAGTACTTC. Its translation is CASSSSGLEAKYF.

CDR3 region: CASSGQLTGELFF. The CDR3 region has the DNA TGTGCCAGCAGTGGACAATTAACCGGGGAGCTGTTTTTT. The V and J genes are TRBV2 and TRBJ2-2; no clear D gene. This CDR3 is built from 13 residues. The germline V gene encodes CDR1 SNHLY and CDR2 FYNNEI. The ends were cut back, 4 bases at V and 5 bases at J, with 8 bases in the middle.

This chain uses TRBV4-1 with TRBJ2-5; TRBD2 matches 7 bases. Germline lookup yields CDR1 MGHRA and CDR2 YSYEKL. This CDR3 is 14 amino acids long. The J segment lost 3 bases and the V segment lost 2 bases, leaving 3 bases of the junction unmatched. In nucleotides, the CDR3 is TGCGCCAGCAGCCAACAGGGACTAAAAGAGACCCAGTACTTC. Amino acids: CASSQQGLKETQYF.

The genes are TRBV27 and TRBJ2-7; D is tentatively TRBD1 or TRBD2 (5 bases each). The V gene's germline CDR1 is MNHEY and CDR2 SMNVEV (reference sequence). The CDR3 spans 15 residues. With 5 bases removed from V and 2 bases from J, the gap between germline ends came to 16 bases. The CDR3: CASSRGADKAYEQYF. The CDR3 bases are TGTGCCAGCAGTAGAGGGGCGGACAAAGCCTACGAGCAGTACTTC.

The chain has TRBV3-1 (or the pseudogene TRBV3-2) and TRBJ1-5; D gene uncertain. V lost 0 bases and J lost 2, with 17 bases in between. The CDR3 is 18 residues long. Germline V lookup: CDR1 LGHDT, CDR2 YNNKEL (reference sequence). CDR3 DNA sequence: TGTGCCAGCAGCCAAGATGGGGAGGGATGGGATCGCAATCAGCCCCAGCATTTT. Protein sequence: CASSQDGEGWDRNQPQHF.

The chain recombines TRBV7-8 with TRBJ1-2, with TRBD1 matching over 10 bases. V lost 5 bases and J lost 2; bases outside the gene matches: 8. The germline gives CDR1 SGHVS, CDR2 FQNEAQ. This CDR3 contains 16 residues. This chain's CDR3 is CASSPFGQGGNYGYTF. For the CDR3, the DNA is TGTGCCAGCAGCCCTTTCGGACAGGGGGGCAACTATGGCTACACCTTC.

V gene TRBV5-4 combines with J gene TRBJ2-1, with TRBD2 matching 11 bases. Germline loops: CDR1 SGHNT, CDR2 YYREEE (reference sequence). The junction had 4 bases not matched to a gene; V was cut back by 3 bases and J by 5 bases. This CDR3 comprises 15 residues. CDR3 residues: CASSYSGGGNNEQFF. CDR3 in DNA: TGTGCCAGCAGCTATAGCGGGGGGGGAAACAATGAGCAGTTCTTC.

This chain uses TRBV20-1 with TRBJ1-1; 7 nucleotides align to TRBD1. The CDR3 is 11 amino acids. Germline V gene sequence: CDR1 DFQATT, CDR2 SNEGSKA (reference sequence). Trimming took 6 bases from V and 5 from J; bases not matched to a gene: 3. This chain's CDR3 is CSARGGTEAFF. In DNA, the CDR3 is TGCAGTGCCAGGGGGGGGACTGAAGCTTTCTTT.

V gene TRBV2 combines with J gene TRBJ1-6; no clear D gene. Germline lookup yields CDR1 SNHLY and CDR2 FYNNEI. The CDR3 runs to 12 residues. Between the trimmed V and J ends, which lost 5 bases and 14 bases, there was a span of 13 bases. CDR3 bases: TGTGCCAGCAGTACAAGCTCTTGGGCCCTCCACTTT. Translating gives CASSTSSWALHF. The full variable domain, completed using reference TRBV2 and TRBJ1-6, is EPEVTQTPSHQVTQMGQEVILRCVPISNHLYFYWYRQILGQKVEFLVSFYNNEISEKSEIFDDQFSVERPDGSNFTLKIRSTKLEDSAMYFCASSTSSWALHFGNGTRLTVT.

The rearrangement links TRBV5-1 to TRBJ2-1; 11 bases agree with TRBD2. The CDR3 spans 17 residues. From germline, CDR1 is SGHRS and CDR2 YFSETQ. Trimming removed 0 bases from V and 2 bases from J; junction bases left unmatched: 4. The CDR3 coding sequence is TGCGCCAGCAGCTTGGTGGGGACTAGCGGTGCCTACAATGAGCAGTTCTTC. Amino acids: CASSLVGTSGAYNEQFF.

This clone was found once. The rearrangement uses TRBV2 and TRBJ1-1; 7 bases line up with TRBD1. CDR1 and CDR2 from the germline V gene are SNHLY and FYNNEI. V lost 7 bases, J lost 8 bases, and 4 bases stayed unmatched. The CDR3 is 11 amino acids. The CDR3 DNA follows: TGTGCCAGCAAGGGGACAGTAGAAGCTTTCTTT. Encoded protein: CASKGTVEAFF.

The V and J genes are TRBV4-2 and TRBJ1-4, with D possibly being TRBD1 (5 bases). This CDR3 is 13 amino acids long. Trimming left V 4 bases short and J 8 bases short, with 11 bases between. The germline V gene has CDR1 LGHNA and CDR2 YNFKEQ. CDR3 sequence (DNA): TGTGCCAGCAGCCGGGACGTCGGGGAAAAACTGTTTTTT. Residues: CASSRDVGEKLFF.

The chain carries TRBV11-2 and TRBJ1-1; weak D call: TRBD1 (5 bases). Trimming pared 1 base from V and 2 bases from J, leaving 20 bases between. There are 18 residues in the CDR3. In germline, CDR1 is SGHAT, CDR2 FQNNGV. CDR3 coding DNA: TGTGCCAGCAGCTTAGCGTCCCAGGGACCCTTCGCCAACACTGAAGCTTTCTTT. Its protein product is CASSLASQGPFANTEAFF.